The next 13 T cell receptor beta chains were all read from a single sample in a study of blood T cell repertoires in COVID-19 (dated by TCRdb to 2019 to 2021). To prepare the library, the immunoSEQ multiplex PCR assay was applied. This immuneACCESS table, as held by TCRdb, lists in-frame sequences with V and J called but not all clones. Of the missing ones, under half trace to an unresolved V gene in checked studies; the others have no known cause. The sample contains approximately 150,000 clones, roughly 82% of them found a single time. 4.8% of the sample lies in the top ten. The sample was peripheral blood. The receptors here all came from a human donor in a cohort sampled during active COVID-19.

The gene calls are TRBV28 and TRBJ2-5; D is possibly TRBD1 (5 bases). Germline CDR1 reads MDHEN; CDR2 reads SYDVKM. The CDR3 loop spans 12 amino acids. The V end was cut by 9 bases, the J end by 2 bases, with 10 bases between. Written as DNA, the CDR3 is TGTGCCAGTGGACATCGTCAAGAGACCCAGTACTTC. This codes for CASGHRQETQYF. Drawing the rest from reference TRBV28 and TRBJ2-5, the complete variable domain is DVKVTQSSRYLVKRTGEKVFLECVQDMDHENMFWYRQDPGLGLRLIYFSYDVKMKEKGDIPEGYSVSREKKERFSLILESASTNQTSMYLCASGHRQETQYFGPGTRLLVL.

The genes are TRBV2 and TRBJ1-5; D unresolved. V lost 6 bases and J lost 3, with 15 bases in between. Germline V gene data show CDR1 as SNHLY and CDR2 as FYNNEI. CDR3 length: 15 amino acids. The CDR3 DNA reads TGTGCCAGCAGGGAGTTCCTAATGAACAATCAGCCCCAGCATTTT. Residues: CASREFLMNNQPQHF.

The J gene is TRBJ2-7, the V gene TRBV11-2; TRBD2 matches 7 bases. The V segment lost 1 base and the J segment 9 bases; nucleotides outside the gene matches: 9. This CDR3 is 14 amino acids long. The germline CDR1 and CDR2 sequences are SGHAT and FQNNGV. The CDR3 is CASSLAGGYEGQYV. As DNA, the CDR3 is TGTGCCAGCAGCTTAGCGGGAGGCTACGAGGGGCAGTACGTC.

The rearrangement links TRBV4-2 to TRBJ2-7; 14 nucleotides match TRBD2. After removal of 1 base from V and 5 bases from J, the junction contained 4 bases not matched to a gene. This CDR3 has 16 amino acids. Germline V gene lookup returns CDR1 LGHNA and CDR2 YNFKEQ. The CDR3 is CASSQVGTSGSHEQYV. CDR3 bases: TGTGCCAGCAGCCAAGTAGGGACTAGCGGGAGCCACGAGCAGTACGTC.

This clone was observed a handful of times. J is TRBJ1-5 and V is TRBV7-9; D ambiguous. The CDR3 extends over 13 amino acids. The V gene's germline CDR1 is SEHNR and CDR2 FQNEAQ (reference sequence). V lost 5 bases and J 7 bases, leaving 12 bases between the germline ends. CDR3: CASSRGLEQPQHF. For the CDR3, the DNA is TGTGCCAGCAGCCGAGGGTTGGAGCAGCCCCAGCATTTT.

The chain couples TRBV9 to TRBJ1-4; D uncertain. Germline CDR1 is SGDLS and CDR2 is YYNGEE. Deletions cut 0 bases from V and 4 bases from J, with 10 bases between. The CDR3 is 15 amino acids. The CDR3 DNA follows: TGTGCCAGCAGCGTAGAAGGAGGGATTAATGAAAAACTGTTTTTT. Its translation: CASSVEGGINEKLFF.

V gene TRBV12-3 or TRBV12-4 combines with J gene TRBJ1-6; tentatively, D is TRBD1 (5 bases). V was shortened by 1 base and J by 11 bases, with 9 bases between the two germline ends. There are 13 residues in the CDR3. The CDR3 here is CASSLDRSAPLHF. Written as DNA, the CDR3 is TGTGCCAGCAGTTTAGACAGGTCGGCACCCCTCCACTTT.

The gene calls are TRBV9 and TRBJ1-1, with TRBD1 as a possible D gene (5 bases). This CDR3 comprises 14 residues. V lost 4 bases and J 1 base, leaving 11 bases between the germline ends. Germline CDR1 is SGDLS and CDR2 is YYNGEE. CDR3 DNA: TGTGCCAGCAGCCCGGGGGAAGCGAACACTGAAGCTTTCTTT. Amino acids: CASSPGEANTEAFF.

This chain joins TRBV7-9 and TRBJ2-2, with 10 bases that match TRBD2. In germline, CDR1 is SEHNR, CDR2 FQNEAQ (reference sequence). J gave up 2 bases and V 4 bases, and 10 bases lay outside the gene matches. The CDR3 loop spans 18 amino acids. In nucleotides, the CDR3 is TGTGCCAGCAGCTCGGGGACTAGCGCCACGGGTAACACCGGGGAGCTGTTTTTT. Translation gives CASSSGTSATGNTGELFF.

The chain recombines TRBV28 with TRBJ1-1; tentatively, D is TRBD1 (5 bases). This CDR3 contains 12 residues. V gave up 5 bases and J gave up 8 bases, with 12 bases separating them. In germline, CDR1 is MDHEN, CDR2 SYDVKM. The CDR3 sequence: CASSGALREAFF. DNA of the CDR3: TGTGCCAGCAGTGGGGCCCTGAGAGAAGCTTTCTTT.

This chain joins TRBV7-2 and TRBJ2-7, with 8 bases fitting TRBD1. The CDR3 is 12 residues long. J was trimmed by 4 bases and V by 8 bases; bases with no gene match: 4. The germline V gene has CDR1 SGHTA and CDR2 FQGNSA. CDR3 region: CASGDRGYEQYF. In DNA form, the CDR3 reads TGTGCCAGCGGCGACAGGGGTTACGAGCAGTACTTC.

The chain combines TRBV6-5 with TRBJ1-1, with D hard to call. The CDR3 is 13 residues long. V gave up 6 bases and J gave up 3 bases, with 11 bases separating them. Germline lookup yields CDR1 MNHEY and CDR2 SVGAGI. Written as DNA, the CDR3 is TGTGCCAGCAGACGTAGGAGGGACACTGAAGCTTTCTTT. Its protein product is CASRRRRDTEAFF.

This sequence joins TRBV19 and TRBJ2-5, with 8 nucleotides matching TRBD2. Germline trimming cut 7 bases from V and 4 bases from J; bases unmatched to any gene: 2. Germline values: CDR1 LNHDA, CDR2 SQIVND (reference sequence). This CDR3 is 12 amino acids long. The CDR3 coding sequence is TGTGCCAGTAATGCGGGGGGAGAGACCCAGTACTTC. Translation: CASNAGGETQYF.